The 14 T cell receptor beta chains below come from one sample, sequenced in a study of blood T cell repertoires in COVID-19. Data came from immunoSEQ multiplex PCR; TCRdb stores just in-frame clones and leaves some out. The sample has a few hundred thousand clones, 82% seen once. Sequenced sample: peripheral blood. The receptor source for this set is a woman aged 18-29 years with acute or convalescent COVID-19.

The gene calls are TRBV12-3 or TRBV12-4 and TRBJ1-2; D not resolved. Trimming removed 5 bases from V and 4 bases from J, with 5 bases in between. The CDR3 covers 11 residues. The CDR3 coding sequence is TGTGCCAGCAGTCATCCCTATGGCTACACCTTC. Translating it yields CASSHPYGYTF.

The chain combines TRBV10-2 with TRBJ2-2, with 8 bases aligning to TRBD2. The germline CDR1 and CDR2 sequences are WSHSY and SAAADI. With 7 bases clipped from V and 4 bases from J, the junction kept 14 bases outside the gene matches. The CDR3 runs to 17 residues. The chain's CDR3 is CASIGLAGIVSTGELFF. The CDR3 DNA reads TGCGCCAGCATTGGACTAGCCGGGATAGTTAGCACCGGGGAGCTGTTTTTT.

The V and J genes are TRBV3-1 (or the pseudogene TRBV3-2) and TRBJ2-2, with D perhaps matching TRBD1 (6 bases). From germline, CDR1 is LGHDT and CDR2 YNNKEL (reference sequence). CDR3 length: 13 amino acids. Trimming took 6 bases from V and 5 from J, leaving 10 bases between them. CDR3: CASRDRRTGELFF. The DNA for the CDR3 is TGTGCCAGCAGGGACAGAAGAACCGGGGAGCTGTTTTTT.

The rearrangement links TRBV2 to TRBJ2-5; weak D call: TRBD2 (6 bases). CDR1 is SNHLY, CDR2 FYNNEI, per germline. CDR3 size: 12 residues. V was clipped by 4 bases and J by 3 bases, with 6 bases between them. The CDR3 nucleotides read TGTGCCAGCAGTGCTAGCGAAGAGACCCAGTACTTC. Its protein is CASSASEETQYF.

The DNA of the CDR3 is TGTGCCAGCAGTACCTTCGGGACAGGGGACACTGAAGCTTTCTTT. This translates into CASSTFGTGDTEAFF. The chain links TRBV6-2 or TRBV6-3 to TRBJ1-1; 10 nucleotides align to TRBD1. The J segment lost 3 bases and the V segment lost 5 bases, leaving 6 bases of the junction unmatched. The CDR3 runs 15 residues. Germline V gives CDR1 MNHEY, CDR2 SVGEGT.

The chain employs TRBV4-3 and TRBJ1-5; D gene unclear. Germline V gene lookup returns CDR1 LGHNA and CDR2 YSLEER. The CDR3 length is 16 residues. V was trimmed by 4 bases and J by 6 bases, leaving 19 bases between them. The CDR3 DNA is TGCGCCAGCAGCCCCCGATTTGGAGCTACGGGTCAGCCCCAGCATTTT. Protein sequence: CASSPRFGATGQPQHF.

This clone was seen a few times. This rearrangement joins TRBV6-4 to TRBJ2-3; TRBD2 matches 7 bases. The V gene's germline CDR1 is MRHNA and CDR2 SNTAGT. This CDR3 has 16 residues. The V gene end was trimmed by 0 bases and the J gene end by 4 bases; junction bases not matched to a gene: 7. Here the CDR3 DNA reads TGTGCCAGCAGTGACTCGACGGGAGGTTCGGCAGATACGCAGTATTTT. This translates into CASSDSTGGSADTQYF.

V is TRBV18 and J is TRBJ2-7; D not resolved. The germline V gene encodes CDR1 KGHSH and CDR2 LQKENI. This CDR3 is 13 amino acids long. V was clipped by 0 bases and J by 9 bases, with 12 bases between them. CDR3 nucleotides: TGTGCCAGCTCACCACCAACATGGGCCGGGCAGTACTTC. Translated: CASSPPTWAGQYF.

The V call is TRBV5-8, the J call TRBJ2-7; 8 nucleotides align to TRBD1. Germline V CDR1 and CDR2: SGHTS, YDEGEE. With 3 bases clipped from V and 5 bases from J, the junction kept 10 bases outside the gene matches. This CDR3 region has 15 residues. CDR3 DNA sequence: TGTGCCAGCAGCTCCCGTAGACAGGGGTTGGACGAGCAGTACTTC. Protein sequence: CASSSRRQGLDEQYF.

The chain recombines TRBV11-2 with TRBJ2-5, with 8 positions matching TRBD2. Unmatched junction bases numbered 5, after V lost 1 base and J lost 10 bases. This CDR3 contains 13 residues. Germline V gives CDR1 SGHAT, CDR2 FQNNGV. This chain's CDR3 is CASSLGGAGDQYF. In nucleotides, the CDR3 is TGTGCCAGCAGCTTAGGTGGAGCGGGGGACCAGTACTTC.

The chain is built from TRBV29-1 and TRBJ2-7, with TRBD2 matching over 7 bases. With V trimmed by 5 bases and J by 1 base, 5 bases remained unmatched. From germline, CDR1 is SQVTM and CDR2 ANQGSEA. The CDR3 runs to 13 residues. The CDR3 DNA follows: TGCAGCGTTCGGCGGGAGCCATCCTACGAGCAGTACTTC. It encodes CSVRREPSYEQYF.

The J gene is TRBJ2-4, the V gene TRBV15; the match to TRBD1 covers 10 bases. Germline-derived CDR1 and CDR2 are LNHNV and YYDKDF (reference sequence). The CDR3 is 15 residues long. Unmatched junction bases numbered 5, after V lost 3 bases and J lost 6 bases. CDR3 protein: CATSSTGTGANIQYF. In DNA, the CDR3 is TGTGCCACCAGCAGCACCGGGACAGGGGCAAACATTCAGTACTTC.

The chain carries TRBV6-5 and TRBJ2-1; D might be TRBD2 (6 bases). Germline lookup yields CDR1 MNHEY and CDR2 SVGAGI. CDR3 size: 12 residues. V lost 8 bases to trimming and J lost 5 bases, with 10 bases between them. The CDR3 sequence: CASLGLNNEQFF. CDR3 bases: TGTGCCAGCCTGGGACTGAACAATGAGCAGTTCTTC.

This rearrangement joins TRBV27 to TRBJ1-1; a possible D gene is TRBD1 (5 bases). The germline CDR1 and CDR2 sequences are MNHEY and SMNVEV (reference sequence). The V end was cut by 7 bases, the J end by 1 base, with 16 bases between. CDR3 length equals 15 residues. CDR3 sequence: CASTKRGRKNTEAFF. The CDR3 nucleotides read TGTGCCAGCACAAAAAGGGGCAGGAAGAACACTGAAGCTTTCTTT.